This T cell receptor (beta chain) was retrieved from a study of T-cell memory formation after mild COVID-19. The TCR alpha and TCR beta cDNA libraries, bearing sample barcodes and UMIs, were generated by 5'RACE using constant-segment primers. TCRdb used MiXCR to reprocess the 5' RACE reads, holding one entry per CDR3 protein. The sample shows roughly 350,000 distinct CDR3 sequences, around a fifth of them seen only once. Germline-derived CDR1 and CDR2 are LGHDT and YNNKEL (reference sequence). The V end lost 1 base, the J end lost 1 base, and 8 bases lay between the germline ends. The CDR3 is 15 residues long. Study results and caveats: In pre-infection memory, a portion of responding clones appeared, which suggested that cross-reactive memory joined. A balance of CD4 and CD8 characterized clones contracting day 15 to 85, whereas later expanders leaned CD4+. A second wave of clones peaked on day 37, and their SARS-CoV-2 specificity went unconfirmed.

Details on this clonotype: The antigen remains unidentified.

The clonotype was recovered from an adult woman who had mild COVID-19 (a few samples of this study predate the infection). Cell type and time point are not known. Sequencing was performed on PBMCs or a T cell subset sorted from them (not recorded which). The chain is built from TRBV3-1 and TRBJ1-5; D unclear. CDR3 residues: CASSQAEGSNQPQHF. CDR3 DNA: TGTGCCAGCAGCCAAGCGGAGGGAAGCAATCAGCCCCAGCATTTT. Complete variable domain (other parts from reference TRBV3-1 and TRBJ1-5): DTAVSQTPKYLVTQMGNDKSIKCEQNLGHDTMYWYKQDSKKFLKIMFSYNNKELIINETVPNRFSPKSPDKAHLNLHINSLELGDSAVYFCASSQAEGSNQPQHFGDGTRLSIL.